This TCR beta chain was obtained from a study of T cell responses to AZD1222 COVID-19 vaccine. Study findings and constraints: White British ancestry dominated among donors, who included more females, and clonal diversity was possibly underestimated. Repertoire samples came only from after the peak T cell response.

The CDR3 has 14 residues. The V gene lost 2 bases and the J gene lost 5 bases, with 12 bases spanning the gap. Germline assignment: CDR1 MNHEY and CDR2 SVGAGI. Libraries were prepared by immunoSEQ multiplex PCR; TCRdb keeps only in-frame clonotypes and omits some of them. The table has 120,000 or so clones, more than 75% seen once. On this clone itself: Its specificity is not known.

V usage is TRBV6-5 and J usage is TRBJ2-5; D might be TRBD1 or TRBD2, each matching 6 bases. The origin of this receptor is an adult in good health. This material consisted of peripheral blood, taken on day 0 of AZD1222 vaccination. CDR3 region: CASSYGRGLETQYF. The CDR3 DNA sequence: TGTGCCAGCAGTTACGGTCGGGGGCTGGAGACCCAGTACTTC.